This T cell receptor beta chain came from a study of blood T cell repertoires in COVID-19. The V and J ends lost 2 bases and 8 bases respectively, with 12 bases between them. Germline CDR1 MDHEN, CDR2 SYDVKM. The CDR3 consists of 13 residues. The data were produced by immunoSEQ multiplex PCR, yet TCRdb's version contains in-frame clones alone and is incomplete. Here the sample spans 60,000 to 70,000 clones, about 86% being singletons. The sequencing input was peripheral blood. The TCR originated in an older woman with acute or convalescent COVID-19. V and J are TRBV28 and TRBJ1-2; unclear D gene. The DNA of the CDR3 is TGTGCCAGCAGTTTACGGAGGGTGGAGGGCTACACCTTC. It encodes CASSLRRVEGYTF.